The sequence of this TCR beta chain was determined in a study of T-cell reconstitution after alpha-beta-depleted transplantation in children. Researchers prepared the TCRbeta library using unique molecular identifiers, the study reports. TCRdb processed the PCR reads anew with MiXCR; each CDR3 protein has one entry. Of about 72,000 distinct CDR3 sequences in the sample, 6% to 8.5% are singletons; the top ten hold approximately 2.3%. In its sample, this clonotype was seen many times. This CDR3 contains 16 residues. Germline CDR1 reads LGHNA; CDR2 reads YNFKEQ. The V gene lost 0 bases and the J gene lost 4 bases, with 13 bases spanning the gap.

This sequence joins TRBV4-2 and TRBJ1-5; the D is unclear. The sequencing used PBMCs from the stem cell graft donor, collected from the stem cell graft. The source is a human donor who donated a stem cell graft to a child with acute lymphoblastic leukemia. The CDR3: CASSQELGYLNQPQHF. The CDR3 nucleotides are TGTGCCAGCAGCCAAGAACTGGGGTACCTAAATCAGCCCCAGCATTTT.